A single sample gave rise to the 9 T cell receptor beta chains below, sequenced in a study of cytomegalovirus exposure and HLA in healthy donors. Repertoires were generated with immunoSEQ multiplex PCR, while TCRdb's copy carries only in-frame clones and drops some. In the table there are some 160,000 clones, 90% to 95% of which are singletons. Specimen: PBMCs. The source of these receptors is a man between 18 and 29 years old in good health and CMV-seronegative.

The chain couples TRBV9 to TRBJ1-3, with 7 bases that match TRBD1. V trimming: 0 bases; J trimming: 0 bases; junction bases outside the gene matches: 6. Germline assignment: CDR1 SGDLS and CDR2 YYNGEE. The CDR3 has 17 residues. The CDR3 coding sequence is TGTGCCAGCAGCGTAGTACCAGCAGGGGGCTCTGGAAACACCATATATTTT. Translating gives CASSVVPAGGSGNTIYF.

This sequence joins TRBV11-3 and TRBJ2-4, with 13 bases aligning to TRBD2. CDR1 is SGHNT and CDR2 is YENEEA in the germline V gene. With 5 bases clipped from V and 3 bases from J, the junction kept 7 bases outside the gene matches. The CDR3 runs to 17 residues. The CDR3: CASSPQGTSGNKNIQYF. The CDR3 bases are TGTGCCAGCAGCCCACAAGGGACTAGCGGGAACAAAAACATTCAGTACTTC. Based on the CDR3 plus reference TRBV11-3 and TRBJ2-4, the full variable domain is EAGVVQSPRYKIIEKKQPVAFWCNPISGHNTLYWYLQNLGQGPELLIRYENEEAVDDSQLPKDRFSAERLKGVDSTLKIQPAELGDSAVYLCASSPQGTSGNKNIQYFGAGTRLSVL.

This rearrangement joins TRBV2 to TRBJ2-7; 9 nucleotides align to TRBD1. The CDR3 runs to 14 residues. The germline V gene has CDR1 SNHLY and CDR2 FYNNEI. Trimming at V came to 3 bases and at J to 5 bases, leaving 5 bases not matched to a gene. The CDR3 loop reads CASSEGTGTHEQYF. The DNA for the CDR3 is TGTGCCAGCAGTGAGGGGACAGGGACCCACGAGCAGTACTTC.

The chain couples TRBV5-1 to TRBJ1-4; D uncertain. The germline V gene encodes CDR1 SGHRS and CDR2 YFSETQ. V gave up 0 bases and J gave up 0 bases, with 9 bases separating them. CDR3 length: 16 amino acids. Here the CDR3 DNA reads TGCGCCAGCAGCTTGGACCCGGTTGCAACTAATGAAAAACTGTTTTTT. Encoded protein: CASSLDPVATNEKLFF.

The rearrangement links TRBV27 to TRBJ1-5, with TRBD1 as a possible D gene (5 bases). The CDR3 loop spans 14 amino acids. The germline V gene has CDR1 MNHEY and CDR2 SMNVEV (reference sequence). The germline V and J ends were trimmed by 3 bases and 6 bases, with 12 bases remaining between them. The CDR3 DNA follows: TGTGCCAGCAGTTTCACAGGAAGGGGTCAGCCCCAGCATTTT. Translation: CASSFTGRGQPQHF.

This chain connects TRBV30 to TRBJ1-2; a possible D gene is TRBD1 (6 bases). The CDR3 consists of 18 residues. Germline V gene sequence: CDR1 GTSNPN, CDR2 SVGIG (reference sequence). Trimming took 1 base from V and 0 from J, leaving 21 bases between them. The CDR3 loop is CAWSESGGMETSNYGYTF. The CDR3 DNA is TGTGCCTGGAGTGAGTCGGGGGGCATGGAAACTTCTAACTATGGCTACACCTTC.

The chain links TRBV29-1 to TRBJ1-2; TRBD1 might be the D (6 bases). Trimming cost V 4 bases and J 3 bases, with 9 bases left between them. CDR3 length: 12 residues. Per the germline V gene, CDR1 is SQVTM and CDR2 is ANQGSEA. The CDR3 nucleotides read TGCAGCGTTGCAGGGGCCGACTATGGCTACACCTTC. Translation gives CSVAGADYGYTF.

The rearrangement uses TRBV10-2 and TRBJ2-7, with 9 bases identical to TRBD2. The CDR3 is 15 amino acids. The trim removed 4 bases at V and 2 bases at J, leaving 6 bases unmatched. The germline V gene has CDR1 WSHSY and CDR2 SAAADI. Here the CDR3 reads CASSAPSGDTYEQYF. Written as DNA, the CDR3 is TGCGCCAGCAGTGCCCCTAGCGGGGATACCTACGAGCAGTACTTC.

The chain recombines TRBV6-1 with TRBJ1-2; TRBD1 is a possible D gene (6 bases). With 7 bases removed from V and 4 bases from J, the gap between germline ends came to 16 bases. The CDR3 is made up of 14 amino acids. Germline CDR1 MNHNS, CDR2 SASEGT. As DNA, the CDR3 is TGTGCCAGCAATTCCCAGGGGTTGGGCTATGGCTACACCTTC. Its protein is CASNSQGLGYGYTF.